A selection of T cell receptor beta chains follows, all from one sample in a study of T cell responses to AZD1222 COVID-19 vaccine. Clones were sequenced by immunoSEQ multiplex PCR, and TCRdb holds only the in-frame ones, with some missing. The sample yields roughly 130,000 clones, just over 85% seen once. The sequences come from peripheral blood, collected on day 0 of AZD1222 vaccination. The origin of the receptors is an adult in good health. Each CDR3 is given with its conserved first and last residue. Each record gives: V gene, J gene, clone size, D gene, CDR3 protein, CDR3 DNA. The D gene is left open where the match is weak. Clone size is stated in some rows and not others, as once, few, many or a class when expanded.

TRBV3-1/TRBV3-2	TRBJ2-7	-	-	CASSQDRAYEQYF	TGTGCCAGCAGCCAAGACAGGGCCTACGAGCAGTACTTC
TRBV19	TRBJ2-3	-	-	CASSTTIADTQYF	TGTGCCAGTAGTACCACGATAGCAGATACGCAGTATTTT
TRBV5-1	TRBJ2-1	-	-	CASSLDGISYNEQFF	TGCGCCAGCAGCTTGGACGGGATCTCCTACAATGAGCAGTTCTTC
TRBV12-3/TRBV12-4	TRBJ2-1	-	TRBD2	CASSPRDYAEQFF	TGTGCCAGCAGTCCCCGGGACTACGCGGAGCAGTTCTTC
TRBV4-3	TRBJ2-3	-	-	CASSQNVDLGGADTQYF	TGCGCCAGCAGCCAAAATGTTGACTTGGGTGGCGCAGATACGCAGTATTTT
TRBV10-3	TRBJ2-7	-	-	CAISSIQVPYEQYF	TGTGCCATCAGCTCAATACAGGTGCCCTACGAGCAGTACTTC
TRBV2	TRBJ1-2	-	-	CASSELGLKKHYGYTF	TGTGCCAGCAGTGAATTGGGACTGAAAAAGCACTATGGCTACACCTTC
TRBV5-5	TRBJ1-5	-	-	CASSLGQIGNQPQHF	TGTGCCAGCAGCTTGGGACAGATAGGCAATCAGCCCCAGCATTTT
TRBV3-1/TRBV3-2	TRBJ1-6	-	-	CASSQEQGIRSPLHF	TGTGCCAGCAGCCAAGAACAGGGCATACGATCACCCCTCCACTTT
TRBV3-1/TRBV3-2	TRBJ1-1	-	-	CASSPGLWNTEAFF	TGTGCCAGCAGTCCGGGACTCTGGAACACTGAAGCTTTCTTT
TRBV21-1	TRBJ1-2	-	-	CASTNGQGSNYGYTF	TGTGCCAGCACCAATGGACAGGGGTCTAACTATGGCTACACCTTC
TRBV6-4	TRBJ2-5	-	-	CASSCGYQETQYF	TGTGCCAGCAGTTGCGGTTATCAAGAGACCCAGTACTTC
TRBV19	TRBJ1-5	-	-	CASSMVGGVPWHQPQHF	TGTGCCAGTAGTATGGTGGGCGGCGTTCCCTGGCATCAGCCCCAGCATTTT
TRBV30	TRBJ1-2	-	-	CAWSVLGGEGYTF	TGTGCCTGGAGTGTACTGGGGGGGGAAGGCTACACCTTC
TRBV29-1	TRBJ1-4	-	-	CSVVLAGRDEKLFF	TGCAGCGTTGTGCTTGCAGGCCGCGATGAAAAACTGTTTTTT
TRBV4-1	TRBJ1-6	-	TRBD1	CASSQATGTEDFNSPLHF	TGCGCCAGCAGCCAAGCAACCGGGACAGAAGATTTTAATTCACCCCTCCACTTT
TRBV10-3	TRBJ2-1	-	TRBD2	CAINPSSGKDNEQFF	TGTGCCATCAACCCGTCTAGCGGAAAAGACAATGAGCAGTTCTTC
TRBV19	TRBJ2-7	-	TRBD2	CASSTLTSQSYEQYF	TGTGCCAGTAGTACCCTGACTAGCCAATCATACGAGCAGTACTTC
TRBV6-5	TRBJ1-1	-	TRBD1	CASSYLRTGLNTEAFF	TGTGCCAGCAGTTATCTCCGGACAGGATTGAACACTGAAGCTTTCTTT
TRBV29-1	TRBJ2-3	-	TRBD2	CSVDRLANTQYF	TGCAGCGTTGATCGACTAGCAAATACGCAGTATTTT
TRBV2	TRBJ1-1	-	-	CASSESRVTEAFF	TGTGCCAGCAGTGAATCCAGGGTTACTGAAGCTTTCTTT
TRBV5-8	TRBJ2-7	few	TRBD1	CASSEAGQGFKHEQYF	TGTGCCAGCAGCGAGGCGGGACAGGGCTTTAAGCACGAGCAGTACTTC
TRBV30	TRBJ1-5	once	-	CAWSNGKDQPQHF	TGTGCCTGGAGTAACGGGAAGGATCAGCCCCAGCATTTT
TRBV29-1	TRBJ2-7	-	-	CSAGHSTYEQYF	TGCAGCGCCGGGCACAGCACCTACGAGCAGTACTTC
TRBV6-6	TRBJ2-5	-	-	CASSYRRRQPTRTQYF	TGTGCCAGCAGTTACCGTCGTAGGCAGCCCACCCGCACTCAGTACTTC
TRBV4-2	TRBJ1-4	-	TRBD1	CASSQDPQGVGEKLFF	TGTGCCAGCAGCCAAGATCCCCAGGGGGTCGGGGAAAAACTGTTTTTT
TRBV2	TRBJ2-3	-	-	CASSEVLTGSFTDTQYF	TGTGCCAGCAGTGAAGTCCTAACAGGGAGCTTCACAGATACGCAGTATTTT
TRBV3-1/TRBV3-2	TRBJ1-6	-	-	CASSQMGAYNSPLHF	TGTGCCAGCAGCCAGATGGGCGCCTATAATTCACCCCTCCACTTT
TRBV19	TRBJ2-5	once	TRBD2	CASSQKAGALETQYF	TGTGCCAGTAGTCAGAAAGCGGGAGCTTTGGAGACCCAGTACTTC
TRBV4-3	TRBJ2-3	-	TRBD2	CASSQGLTSGRFSTDTQYF	TGCGCCAGCAGCCAAGGTTTGACTAGCGGGAGGTTTAGCACAGATACGCAGTATTTT
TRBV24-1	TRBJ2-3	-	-	CATSDLLLNTQYF	TGTGCCACCAGTGATTTGCTTCTCAATACGCAGTATTTT